These T cell receptor beta chains were read from a single sample in a study of immune characterization of retroperitoneal liposarcoma. TCRdb analysed the PCR reads with MiXCR anew, one entry per CDR3 protein. The repertoire holds under 11,000 distinct CDR3 sequences, with roughly 22% as singletons. The sequenced sample consisted of blood. The receptor set was obtained from a female donor with retroperitoneal liposarcoma. The CDR3 runs from the conserved cysteine through the conserved F or W. The order of the fields is V gene, J gene, D gene, clone size, CDR3 protein, CDR3 DNA. A D gene is named only where the DNA matches it firmly. Part of the rows lack a size; the others show once, few, many or a class for expanded clones.

TRBV7-3	TRBJ2-3	TRBD2	many	CASSLGTSGYGDTQYF	TGTGCCAGCAGCTTAGGGACTAGCGGGTATGGAGATACGCAGTATTTT
TRBV6-1	TRBJ1-5	TRBD1	few	CATHHASGGTQPQHF	TGTGCCACCCACCACGCCTCAGGGGGCACTCAGCCCCAGCATTTT
TRBV11-1	TRBJ2-7	-	-	CASSLAGPAYEQYF	TGTGCCAGCAGCTTAGCGGGACCCGCCTACGAGCAGTACTTC
TRBV6-6	TRBJ2-1	TRBD1	-	CASSYSTGSESEQFF	TGTGCCAGCAGTTACTCGACAGGGTCCGAAAGCGAGCAGTTCTTC
TRBV6-1	TRBJ2-7	TRBD2	many	CASERGYEQYF	TGTGCCAGTGAGCGGGGTTACGAGCAGTACTTC
TRBV11-2	TRBJ1-4	-	few	CASSLAGVNEKLFF	TGTGCCAGCAGCTTAGCCGGGGTGAACGAAAAACTGTTTTTT
TRBV7-2	TRBJ2-1	-	-	CASTMALGPYYEQFF	TGTGCCAGCACCATGGCCCTCGGGCCCTACTACGAGCAGTTCTTC
TRBV7-2	TRBJ2-1	TRBD2	-	CASRSGTHSYNEQFF	TGTGCCAGCAGGAGCGGGACCCACTCCTACAATGAGCAGTTCTTC
TRBV6-1	TRBJ2-2	-	many	CASSEPGAGLKGTGELFF	TGTGCCAGCAGTGAACCTGGCGCGGGACTTAAGGGCACCGGGGAGCTGTTTTTT
TRBV4-1	TRBJ2-3	-	few	CASSQGRRTDTQYF	TGCGCCAGCAGCCAAGGGAGACGCACAGATACGCAGTATTTT
TRBV4-1	TRBJ2-1	TRBD2	-	CASSQAVASGDNEQFF	TGCGCCAGCAGCCAAGCAGTGGCTAGCGGGGACAATGAGCAGTTCTTC
TRBV20-1	TRBJ2-1	TRBD2	few	CSASMPSGSNEQFF	TGCAGTGCTAGTATGCCTAGCGGGAGTAATGAGCAGTTCTTC
TRBV7-2	TRBJ2-7	-	few	CASSLAEYYEQYF	TGTGCCAGCAGCTTAGCCGAGTATTACGAGCAGTACTTC
TRBV12-3/TRBV12-4	TRBJ2-2	-	many	CASSFGGIWLAGELFF	TGTGCCAGCAGTTTTGGCGGTATCTGGCTCGCCGGGGAGCTGTTTTTT
TRBV6-5	TRBJ1-1	-	-	CASQGVDEAFF	TGTGCCAGCCAAGGAGTCGATGAAGCTTTCTTT
TRBV6-4	TRBJ1-1	-	-	CASSERRETEAFF	TGTGCCAGCAGTGAAAGGAGGGAGACTGAAGCTTTCTTT
TRBV27	TRBJ2-1	TRBD2	medium-sized	CASSSRDYRNEQFF	TGTGCCAGCAGTTCGCGGGACTATAGAAATGAGCAGTTCTTC
TRBV10-1	TRBJ1-1	-	many	CATLGHWNTEAFF	TGCGCCACCCTGGGACACTGGAACACTGAAGCTTTCTTT
TRBV7-6	TRBJ2-1	-	medium-sized	CASSSPTFDFYNEQFF	TGTGCCAGCAGCTCACCGACTTTCGACTTTTACAATGAGCAGTTCTTC
TRBV25-1	TRBJ2-3	TRBD2	medium-sized	CASSESSGRAADTQYF	TGTGCCAGCAGTGAATCTAGCGGGAGGGCCGCAGATACGCAGTATTTT
TRBV6-6	TRBJ2-5	-	many	CASSYSKETQYF	TGTGCCAGCAGTTACTCGAAAGAGACCCAGTACTTC
TRBV12-3/TRBV12-4	TRBJ2-7	TRBD1	many	CASSTPGGHEQYF	TGTGCCAGCAGTACTCCAGGGGGCCACGAGCAGTACTTC
TRBV20-1	TRBJ2-1	TRBD2	-	CSAITSGSYNEQFF	TGCAGTGCTATAACTAGCGGATCCTACAATGAGCAGTTCTTC
TRBV6-5	TRBJ2-7	-	few	CASSYSGASGLYEQYF	TGTGCCAGCAGTTATTCCGGAGCAAGCGGGCTCTACGAGCAGTACTTC
TRBV6-5	TRBJ2-5	-	medium-sized	CASSYTHQETQYF	TGTGCCAGCAGTTACACGCACCAAGAGACCCAGTACTTC
TRBV10-3	TRBJ2-5	-	many	CAISLTEQETQYF	TGTGCCATCAGCCTCACCGAGCAAGAGACCCAGTACTTC
TRBV10-1	TRBJ2-7	TRBD2	few	CASSESLAGYEQYF	TGCGCCAGCAGTGAGTCGTTAGCGGGATACGAGCAGTACTTC
TRBV11-3	TRBJ2-7	-	-	CASGTVLYEQYF	TGTGCCAGTGGGACGGTTCTTTACGAGCAGTACTTC
TRBV10-3	TRBJ2-1	TRBD2	-	CAISDTRLAYNEQFF	TGTGCCATCAGTGATACGAGACTAGCGTACAATGAGCAGTTCTTC
TRBV11-3	TRBJ1-1	-	-	CASSLGTVNTEAFF	TGTGCCAGCAGCTTAGGGACAGTGAACACTGAAGCTTTCTTT
TRBV27	TRBJ2-3	TRBD1	many	CASSLGQGGPDTQYF	TGTGCCAGCAGTTTGGGACAGGGTGGTCCAGATACGCAGTATTTT
TRBV6-1	TRBJ2-1	TRBD2	medium-sized	CASRGGTSAGQFF	TGTGCCAGCAGGGGAGGGACTAGCGCGGGGCAATTCTTC
TRBV7-1	TRBJ2-3	-	-	CASGRSGIRGTDTQYF	TGTGCCAGCGGTAGGTCCGGGATCAGGGGCACAGATACGCAGTATTTT
TRBV6-1	TRBJ2-1	TRBD1	-	CATDRTGKETQFF	TGTGCCACCGACCGGACAGGGAAAGAGACCCAGTTCTTC
TRBV6-6	TRBJ2-1	TRBD2	few	CASRRLAGGRNNEQFF	TGTGCCAGCAGACGACTAGCGGGCGGCCGGAACAATGAGCAGTTCTTC
TRBV6-4	TRBJ1-2	TRBD1	many	CASSPGTVYGYTF	TGTGCCAGCAGCCCTGGGACAGTCTATGGCTACACCTTC
TRBV7-8	TRBJ1-6	TRBD1	many	CASSLTDRVGNSPLHF	TGTGCCAGCAGCTTAACGGACAGGGTCGGGAATTCACCCCTCCACTTT
TRBV6-1	TRBJ2-7	-	few	CASKSASKREQYF	TGTGCCAGCAAAAGCGCCTCTAAGCGGGAGCAGTACTTC
TRBV12-3/TRBV12-4	TRBJ1-4	TRBD1	few	CASSRQGKVLGINEKLFF	TGTGCCAGCAGCCGACAGGGAAAAGTTTTGGGGATTAATGAAAAACTGTTTTTT
TRBV7-8	TRBJ1-1	-	-	CASSPSWGQNTEAFF	TGTGCCAGCAGCCCAAGCTGGGGCCAGAACACTGAAGCTTTCTTT
TRBV27	TRBJ2-7	-	few	CASSSSYEQYF	TGTGCCAGCAGTTCCTCTTACGAGCAGTACTTC
TRBV4-1	TRBJ2-4	-	-	CASSRLTSRRIGNIQYF	TGCGCCAGCAGCCGCCTAACTAGCCGCAGGATTGGAAACATTCAGTACTTC